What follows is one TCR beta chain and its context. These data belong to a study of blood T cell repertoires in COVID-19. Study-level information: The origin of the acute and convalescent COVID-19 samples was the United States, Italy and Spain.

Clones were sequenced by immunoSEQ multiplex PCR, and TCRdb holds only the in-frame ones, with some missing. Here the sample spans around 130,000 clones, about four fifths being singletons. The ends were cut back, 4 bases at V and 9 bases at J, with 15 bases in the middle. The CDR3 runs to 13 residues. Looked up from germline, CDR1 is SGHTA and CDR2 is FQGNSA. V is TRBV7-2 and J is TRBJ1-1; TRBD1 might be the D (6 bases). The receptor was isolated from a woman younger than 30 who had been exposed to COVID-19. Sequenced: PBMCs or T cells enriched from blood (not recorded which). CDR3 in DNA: TGTGCCAGCAGCTCAGGACAGACCCTAAAAGCTTTCTTT. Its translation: CASSSGQTLKAFF.